The 31 T cell receptor beta chains in this list originate from one sample, sequenced in a study of T cell responses to AZD1222 COVID-19 vaccine. The data were produced by immunoSEQ multiplex PCR, yet TCRdb's version contains in-frame clones alone and is incomplete. The table records under 200,000 clones, about nine tenths of them present only once. The material sequenced was peripheral blood, taken on day 0 of AZD1222 vaccination. All receptors derive from an adult in good health.

V usage is TRBV9 and J usage is TRBJ2-3; 13 bases line up with TRBD2. Germline CDR1 reads SGDLS; CDR2 reads YYNGEE. The CDR3 runs to 18 residues. The trim removed 4 bases at V and 4 bases at J, leaving 12 bases unmatched. The CDR3 DNA is TGTGCCAGCAGCTCCAGACTAGCGGGGGGACCCAGTGCAGATACGCAGTATTTT. Residues: CASSSRLAGGPSADTQYF.

The gene calls are TRBV5-8 and TRBJ2-1; D is uncertain. The V gene's germline CDR1 is SGHTS and CDR2 YDEGEE. The CDR3 is 12 amino acids. Trimming left V 7 bases short and J 4 bases short, with 9 bases between. CDR3 nucleotides: TGTGCCAGCGCCGCACCGTACAATGAGCAGTTCTTC. It codes for CASAAPYNEQFF.

V usage is TRBV4-3 and J usage is TRBJ1-2; weak D call: TRBD1 (5 bases). V lost 3 bases and J lost 4, with 6 bases in between. This CDR3 region has 12 residues. Germline V gene data show CDR1 as LGHNA and CDR2 as YSLEER. CDR3 in amino acids: CASSHGTYGYTF. The DNA of the CDR3 is TGCGCCAGCAGCCATGGGACCTATGGCTACACCTTC.

This sequence joins TRBV5-1 and TRBJ1-3, with no clear D. V lost 0 bases, J lost 4 bases, and 5 bases lay in between. The CDR3 has 13 residues. Germline-derived CDR1 and CDR2 are SGHRS and YFSETQ. The CDR3 is CASSLAPGNTIYF. In nucleotides, the CDR3 is TGCGCCAGCAGCTTGGCCCCGGGAAACACCATATATTTT.

The rearrangement links TRBV6-2 or TRBV6-3 to TRBJ1-6, with 10 bases that match TRBD1. The germline V gene has CDR1 MNHEY and CDR2 SVGEGT. After removal of 4 bases from V and 8 bases from J, the junction contained 8 bases not matched to a gene. This CDR3 has 16 residues. The CDR3 DNA is TGTGCCAGCAGTTTCGGTGGCGGGACAGGGGATTCACCCCTCCACTTT. Amino acids: CASSFGGGTGDSPLHF.

The V and J genes are TRBV9 and TRBJ1-4, with 7 bases fitting TRBD1. The germline V gene has CDR1 SGDLS and CDR2 YYNGEE. The CDR3 extends over 15 amino acids. Trimming took 5 bases from V and 1 from J; bases not matched to a gene: 5. Written as DNA, the CDR3 is TGTGCCAGCAGTCGACGACAGGGAACTAATGAAAAACTGTTTTTT. Protein: CASSRRQGTNEKLFF.

On this clone itself: Additional DNA sequences in this sample encode the identical CDR3. The chain uses TRBV6-1 and TRBJ1-6; no reliable D call. The CDR3 is made up of 15 amino acids. V was clipped by 2 bases and J by 2 bases, with 7 bases between them. The V gene's germline CDR1 is MNHNS and CDR2 SASEGT. The DNA of the CDR3 is TGTGCCAGCAGTGAATTGGCCGCCTATAATTCACCCCTCCACTTT. This encodes CASSELAAYNSPLHF.

The chain carries TRBV15 and TRBJ1-2; TRBD1 is a possible D gene (6 bases). Trimming pared 6 bases from V and 4 bases from J, leaving 18 bases between. Looked up from germline, CDR1 is LNHNV and CDR2 is YYDKDF (reference sequence). The CDR3 runs to 15 residues. CDR3 in DNA: TGTGCCACCAGTGTTCCAGGGGTTGCGATCTATGGCTACACCTTC. This sequence encodes CATSVPGVAIYGYTF.

The rearrangement links TRBV20-1 to TRBJ1-1; the D gene is possibly TRBD1 (6 bases). V dropped 5 bases and J dropped 5 bases, with 9 bases sitting between them. The CDR3 loop spans 11 amino acids. Germline CDR1 and CDR2: DFQATT and SNEGSKA (reference sequence). The CDR3 spells CSAAGETEAFF. CDR3 nucleotide sequence: TGCAGTGCTGCAGGGGAGACTGAAGCTTTCTTT.

This clone was found once. V usage is TRBV29-1 and J usage is TRBJ2-3; TRBD1 matches 7 bases. Germline V gene sequence: CDR1 SQVTM, CDR2 ANQGSEA. The ends lost 3 bases at V and 0 bases at J; junction bases unmatched: 6. This CDR3 has 15 residues. The CDR3 is CSVDSPGQSTDTQYF. CDR3 sequence (DNA): TGCAGCGTTGACAGCCCGGGACAGAGCACAGATACGCAGTATTTT.

The V gene is TRBV18, the J gene TRBJ1-2; 8 nucleotides align to TRBD1. The CDR3 length is 16 residues. In germline, CDR1 is KGHSH, CDR2 LQKENI. V trimming: 3 bases; J trimming: 3 bases; junction bases outside the gene matches: 9. The CDR3 sequence is CASSPGQVTVDYGYTF. The CDR3 bases are TGTGCCAGCTCACCGGGACAGGTGACTGTGGACTATGGCTACACCTTC.

V usage is TRBV4-3 and J usage is TRBJ2-2; 7 nucleotides match TRBD2. This CDR3 is built from 18 residues. With 0 bases clipped from V and 1 base from J, the junction kept 8 bases outside the gene matches. The V gene's germline CDR1 is LGHNA and CDR2 YSLEER. DNA of the CDR3: TGCGCCAGCAGCCAAGATTATAGCGGGCGTTTGAACACCGGGGAGCTGTTTTTT. Translated: CASSQDYSGRLNTGELFF.

This chain uses TRBV4-3 with TRBJ2-2; no reliable D call. The germline V gene has CDR1 LGHNA and CDR2 YSLEER. Trimming shortened V by 4 bases and J by 0 bases, and 15 bases separated the two germline ends. The CDR3 spans 17 residues. CDR3 in amino acids: CASSRLRALTNTGELFF. CDR3 nucleotides: TGCGCCAGCAGCCGCCTTCGGGCCTTGACGAACACCGGGGAGCTGTTTTTT.

This clone has just a few counts. The chain has TRBV7-2 and TRBJ1-1, with a tentative D call TRBD1 (6 bases). V lost 6 bases and J lost 7, with 18 bases in between. From germline, CDR1 is SGHTA and CDR2 FQGNSA. The CDR3 spans 14 residues. CDR3 protein: CASSGQGPPSEAFF. CDR3 coding DNA: TGTGCCAGCAGTGGGCAGGGGCCACCCAGTGAAGCTTTCTTT.

The chain recombines TRBV24-1 with TRBJ2-1; maybe TRBD1 (6 bases). Trimming cost V 4 bases and J 8 bases, with 11 bases left between them. The CDR3 is 13 residues long. Per germline, CDR1 KGHDR and CDR2 SFDVKD. The CDR3 here is CATSDIPGDEQFF. DNA for the CDR3: TGTGCCACCAGTGACATACCAGGGGATGAGCAGTTCTTC.

This clone is a singleton in its sample. Different DNA sequences within this sample yield the same CDR3. The chain uses TRBV6-5 and TRBJ1-6; D unclear. The CDR3 spans 14 residues. CDR1 MNHEY and CDR2 SVGAGI come from the germline V gene. Trimming left V 4 bases short and J 5 bases short, with 9 bases between. The CDR3 DNA follows: TGTGCCAGCAGTTTCTACAGAAATAATTCACCCCTCCACTTT. This codes for CASSFYRNNSPLHF.

The chain links TRBV14 to TRBJ2-5; 15 nucleotides align to TRBD2. The CDR3 spans 17 residues. Germline V gives CDR1 SGHDN, CDR2 FVKESK. V trimming: 3 bases; J trimming: 4 bases; junction bases outside the gene matches: 6. The CDR3 coding sequence is TGTGCCAGCAGCCAGGGACTAGCGGGGGGCCCGAGAGAGACCCAGTACTTC. It encodes CASSQGLAGGPRETQYF.

The chain uses TRBV9 and TRBJ2-7; possibly TRBD1 for D (6 bases). CDR3 size: 15 residues. Germline assignment: CDR1 SGDLS and CDR2 YYNGEE. The germline V and J ends were trimmed by 3 bases and 6 bases, with 19 bases remaining between them. CDR3 loop: CASSGTVGAPGEQYF. The DNA for the CDR3 is TGTGCCAGCAGCGGGACGGTGGGGGCCCCCGGCGAGCAGTACTTC.

This clone was counted a few times. The gene calls are TRBV6-5 and TRBJ2-2; D is possibly TRBD1 (6 bases). The CDR3 sequence is 14 residues long. The V gene's germline CDR1 is MNHEY and CDR2 SVGAGI. With 10 bases removed from V and 6 bases from J, the gap between germline ends came to 18 bases. The CDR3 sequence: CATRGRGRAGELFF. CDR3 sequence (DNA): TGTGCCACGAGGGGCAGGGGCAGGGCCGGGGAGCTGTTTTTT.

This rearrangement joins TRBV5-7 to TRBJ2-3; TRBD2 aligns across 12 bases. TRBV5-7 is known as an ORF, though its function is uncertain. The CDR3 runs 18 residues. Trimming removed 2 bases from V and 1 base from J; junction bases left unmatched: 8. The CDR3 here is CASSFDLAGGSGTDTQYF. DNA for the CDR3: TGTGCCAGCAGCTTTGACCTAGCGGGGGGGTCCGGCACAGATACGCAGTATTTT.

The gene calls are TRBV4-2 and TRBJ2-7; 8 bases line up with TRBD2. Germline V lookup: CDR1 LGHNA, CDR2 YNFKEQ. After removal of 3 bases from V and 2 bases from J, the junction contained 9 bases not matched to a gene. The CDR3 consists of 16 residues. The CDR3 DNA follows: TGTGCCAGCAGCCAGGGGGGGCTAGCGGGTACCTACGAGCAGTACTTC. Its protein product is CASSQGGLAGTYEQYF.

This clone was recorded once. The J gene is TRBJ1-2, the V gene TRBV7-9; maybe TRBD1 (6 bases). The V end was cut by 5 bases, the J end by 5 bases, with 15 bases between. Per the germline V gene, CDR1 is SEHNR and CDR2 is FQNEAQ (reference sequence). The CDR3 is made up of 14 amino acids. DNA of the CDR3: TGTGCCAGCAGCGAACCGGGACAAGGTTATGGCTACACCTTC. It yields the protein CASSEPGQGYGYTF.

The chain links TRBV11-3 to TRBJ2-7; D perhaps matches TRBD2 (5 bases). The germline CDR1 and CDR2 sequences are SGHNT and YENEEA. V lost 5 bases, J lost 2 bases, and 13 bases lay in between. CDR3 length equals 14 residues. Here the CDR3 reads CASSPLDGTYEQYF. CDR3 bases: TGTGCCAGCAGCCCTTTGGACGGGACCTACGAGCAGTACTTC.

V usage is TRBV7-8 and J usage is TRBJ1-3; D remains ambiguous. V shed 3 bases and J shed 0 bases, with 12 bases lying between them. Germline V gene lookup returns CDR1 SGHVS and CDR2 FQNEAQ. This CDR3 has 16 residues. The CDR3 DNA reads as TGTGCCAGCAGCTTCACGGAGTTAAGCTCTGGAAACACCATATATTTT. This codes for CASSFTELSSGNTIYF.

V gene TRBV5-4 combines with J gene TRBJ2-7, with 12 bases that match TRBD2. The CDR3 length is 16 residues. Germline V gene sequence: CDR1 SGHNT, CDR2 YYREEE (reference sequence). Germline trimming cut 0 bases from V and 4 bases from J; bases unmatched to any gene: 5. The CDR3 nucleotides read TGTGCCAGCAGCTTGGGGACTAGCGGGGTGGGTTACGAGCAGTACTTC. This encodes CASSLGTSGVGYEQYF.

The chain recombines TRBV16 with TRBJ2-7; a possible D gene is TRBD1 (6 bases). Germline values: CDR1 KGHSY, CDR2 FQNENV. Trimming shortened V by 4 bases and J by 5 bases, and 18 bases separated the two germline ends. The CDR3 totals 15 residues. This CDR3 is CASSPITGSRNEQYF. DNA of the CDR3: TGTGCCAGCAGCCCTATTACAGGGAGTAGGAACGAGCAGTACTTC. The full variable domain, with the rest looked up from reference TRBV16 and TRBJ2-7, is GEEVAQTPKHLVRGEGQKAKLYCAPIKGHSYVFWYQQVLKNEFKFLISFQNENVFDETGMPKERFSAKCLPNSPCSLEIQATKLEDSAVYFCASSPITGSRNEQYFGPGTRLTVT.

The chain joins TRBV28 to TRBJ1-2; D is undetermined. In germline, CDR1 is MDHEN, CDR2 SYDVKM. The CDR3 has 12 amino acids. Trimming stripped 4 bases from V and 4 bases from J, with 7 bases between. The CDR3 DNA sequence: TGTGCCAGCAGTTCCCGGCTCTATGGCTACACCTTC. The encoded protein is CASSSRLYGYTF.

The rearrangement links TRBV4-3 to TRBJ1-1; D is ambiguous. Trimming cost V 1 base and J 0 bases, with 3 bases left between them. The CDR3 has 13 residues. Germline V gene data show CDR1 as LGHNA and CDR2 as YSLEER. CDR3 bases: TGCGCCAGCAGCCAAGGGATGAACACTGAAGCTTTCTTT. As protein: CASSQGMNTEAFF.

J is TRBJ2-7 and V is TRBV6-2 or TRBV6-3, with 8 nucleotides matching TRBD1. V was clipped by 5 bases and J by 6 bases; unmatched bases: 9. The CDR3 length is 14 residues. Per the germline V gene, CDR1 is MNHEY and CDR2 is SVGEGT. This CDR3 reads CASSNGQGAGEQYF. CDR3 bases: TGTGCCAGCAGTAACGGACAGGGCGCAGGCGAGCAGTACTTC.

This clone came up many times. The chain uses TRBV28 and TRBJ1-4; maybe TRBD1 (5 bases). CDR1 and CDR2 from the germline V gene are MDHEN and SYDVKM. V shed 11 bases and J shed 4 bases, with 17 bases lying between them. The CDR3 runs to 14 residues. This CDR3 reads CAAPGPRGNEKLFF. The CDR3 coding sequence is TGTGCCGCCCCTGGACCAAGGGGTAATGAAAAACTGTTTTTT.

The chain employs TRBV29-1 and TRBJ2-3; 7 bases fit TRBD1. The CDR3 totals 12 residues. Germline CDR1 and CDR2: SQVTM and ANQGSEA. J was trimmed by 3 bases and V by 6 bases; bases with no gene match: 3. As DNA, the CDR3 is TGCAGCGTCAACAGGGGAACAGATACGCAGTATTTT. It encodes CSVNRGTDTQYF.